This T cell receptor (beta chain) is drawn from a study of cytotoxic CD8 clonotypes in ibrutinib-treated CLL. Background on the study: The cohort had about 10 relapsed/refractory and over 14 treatment-naive patients, around 18 IGHV unmutated. Mean per-sample yields comprised just over 250,000 productive templates and tens of thousands of productive rearrangements.

Repertoires were generated with immunoSEQ multiplex PCR, while TCRdb's copy carries only in-frame clones and drops some. The data hold hundreds of thousands of clones, with 60% to 80% observed a single time. To note about this clone: What it recognizes is unknown.

Study findings and constraints: Sample timing was unmatched between remission and later-progressing patients; lymph nodes unstudied. Clonality at baseline surpassed age-matched healthy donors and tracked circulating CD8+ T-cell counts.

The CDR3 length is 14 residues. V was pared by 3 bases and J by 4 bases, with 5 bases of the junction left unmatched. Germline V CDR1 and CDR2: SGHRS, YFSETQ. Sequencing was performed on PBMCs, taken after 12 months of ibrutinib treatment. The source of this sequence is a human donor with chronic lymphocytic leukemia. This chain connects TRBV5-1 to TRBJ1-2, with 8 bases identical to TRBD1. The CDR3 is CASSSTGVFYGYTF. CDR3 nucleotides: TGCGCCAGCAGCTCGACAGGGGTTTTCTATGGCTACACCTTC.